This TCR beta chain was recorded in a study of blood T cell repertoires in COVID-19. Across the whole study: The United States, Italy and Spain supplied acute and convalescent COVID-19 samples.

The germline CDR1 and CDR2 sequences are WSHSY and SAAADI. J was trimmed by 3 bases and V by 4 bases; bases with no gene match: 6. The CDR3 is 16 amino acids. Clones were sequenced by immunoSEQ multiplex PCR, and TCRdb holds only the in-frame ones, with some missing. The table lists about 69,000 clones, approximately 83% of them singletons. One Seattle source followed patients from active infection through their disease course. Sequencing was done on a sample of peripheral blood. V gene TRBV10-2 combines with J gene TRBJ2-7; 13 bases are shared with TRBD2. The clonotype comes from a man in his forties with COVID-19, enrolled during active disease. CDR3 amino acids: CASSGGTSGVHYEQYF. For the CDR3, the DNA is TGCGCCAGCAGTGGGGGGACTAGCGGGGTCCACTACGAGCAGTACTTC.